The sequence of this TCR beta chain was determined in a study of T cell repertoires in cytomegalovirus infection. The overall study: Selected CMV epitopes included recently identified HLA-C-restricted ones as well as well-studied HLA-B-restricted ones. Both CMV infection and a matching HLA type were indicated by public TCR beta signatures.

A single record per CDR3 protein comes from TCRdb applying MiXCR to the reads. Here the sample spans 650,000 to 900,000 distinct CDR3 sequences, about 28% being singletons. To note about this clonotype: Its antigen is unidentified.

V was cut by 3 bases and J by 1 base, with 10 bases left in between. This CDR3 comprises 15 residues. CDR1 and CDR2 from the germline V gene are MDHEN and SYDVKM. Overall study findings and caveats: Accumulated public TCR beta family frequency recognized individuals carrying CMV together with the relevant HLA. The study found HLA-C-restricted CMV-specific TCR beta clonotypes dominating the ex vivo response.

The material sequenced was cultured CD8+ T cells from PBMCs, taken from culture after CMV antigen stimulation. This sequence was found in a human donor in good health (CMV status not recorded). Some clones in this sample may be carry-over from other donors' samples. The chain combines TRBV28 with TRBJ2-4; TRBD2 might be the D (6 bases). The CDR3 bases are TGTGCCAGCAGTTTGGGGAGGAGGGCCAAAAACATTCAGTACTTC. Translating gives CASSLGRRAKNIQYF.